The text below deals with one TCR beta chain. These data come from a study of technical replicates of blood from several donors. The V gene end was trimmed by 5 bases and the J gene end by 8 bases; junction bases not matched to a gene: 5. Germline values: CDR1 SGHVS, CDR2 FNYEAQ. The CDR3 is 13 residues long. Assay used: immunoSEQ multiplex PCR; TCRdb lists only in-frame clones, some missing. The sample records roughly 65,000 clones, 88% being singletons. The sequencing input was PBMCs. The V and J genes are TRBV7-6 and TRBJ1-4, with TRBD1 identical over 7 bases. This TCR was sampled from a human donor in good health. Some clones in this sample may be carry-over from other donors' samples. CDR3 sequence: CASSPGQAEKLFF. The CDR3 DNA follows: TGTGCCAGCAGCCCAGGACAGGCCGAAAAACTGTTTTTT. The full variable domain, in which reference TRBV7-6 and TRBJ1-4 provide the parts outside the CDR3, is GAGVSQSPRYKVTKRGQDVALRCDPISGHVSLYWYRQALGQGPEFLTYFNYEAQQDKSGLPNDRFSAERPEGSISTLTIQRTEQRDSAMYRCASSPGQAEKLFFGSGTQLSVL.